The TCR beta chain described here comes from a study of graft-versus-host responses after intestinal transplantation. Note on this clone: Its antigen is unidentified.

Sequencing was performed with immunoSEQ multiplex PCR; in TCRdb, only in-frame clones are kept and a portion is missing. The sample contains around 26,000 clones, about four fifths of which appear only once. The origin of this receptor is a human donor who was the organ donor for an intestinal transplant. This material consisted of unstimulated CD8+ T cells sorted from spleen or lymph node cells, taken before transplant.

The CDR3 sequence: CASSGGSTETQYF. CDR3 sequence (DNA): TGCGCCAGCAGCGGGGGTAGTACGGAGACCCAGTACTTC. This sequence joins TRBV4-3 and TRBJ2-5; either TRBD1 or TRBD2 may fit D (5 bases each). This CDR3 comprises 13 residues. Trimming removed 5 bases from V and 5 bases from J, with 12 bases in between. CDR1 is LGHNA and CDR2 is YSLEER in the germline V gene.